The clone carrying this TCR beta chain has more than one count but fewer than ten. Its antigen remains unknown. This sample stems from a study of T cell repertoires in cytomegalovirus infection. Study-level information: It was recently identified HLA-C-restricted and well-studied HLA-B-restricted CMV epitopes that the study used. Evidence of both CMV infection and a matching HLA type came from public TCR beta signatures.

Germline V gene lookup returns CDR1 LNHDA and CDR2 SQIVND (reference sequence). Between the trimmed V and J ends, which lost 5 bases and 5 bases, there was a span of 10 bases. This CDR3 spans 13 amino acids. TCRdb reprocessed the reads via MiXCR and lists one record per CDR3 protein. The sample records 250,000 to 300,000 distinct CDR3 sequences, around 20% being singletons. Findings and caveats of the study: HLA-C-restricted TCR beta clonotypes specific for CMV led the ex vivo response. Carriers of CMV and the relevant HLA type were discriminated by public TCR beta frequency.

Sequencing used cultured PBMCs, obtained from culture after CMV antigen stimulation. V usage is TRBV19 and J usage is TRBJ2-1, with D hard to call. The source of this sequence is a human donor in good health (CMV status not recorded). Some clones in this sample may be carry-over from other donors' samples. The CDR3 spells CASSGRAHNEQFF. The DNA of the CDR3 is TGTGCCAGTAGTGGTAGGGCTCACAATGAGCAGTTCTTC.